This T cell receptor beta chain was recovered during a study of radiotherapy plus CTLA-4 blockade in lung cancer. Study-wide results and limits: Interferon-beta, together with early blood T cell clone dynamics, reportedly best predicted response.

Turning to this clone: Its antigen remains unidentified.

Data came from immunoSEQ multiplex PCR; TCRdb stores just in-frame clones and leaves some out. The sample has roughly 39,000 clones; about 80% are singletons. The CDR3 covers 16 residues. The V end lost 7 bases, the J end lost 0 bases, and 16 bases lay between the germline ends. In germline, CDR1 is SNHLY, CDR2 FYNNEI. The receptor comes from a human donor with non-small cell lung cancer who had stable disease on radiotherapy plus ipilimumab. The V call is TRBV2, the J call TRBJ1-3, with a tentative D call TRBD1 (6 bases). The input for sequencing was peripheral blood, taken from a patient treated with radiotherapy plus ipilimumab. Written as DNA, the CDR3 is TGTGCCAGCATCCCGGACAGACCTCCCTCTGGAAACACCATATATTTT. Protein: CASIPDRPPSGNTIYF.